This T cell receptor beta chain was recorded in a study of STAT5B mutations in CD4+ large granular lymphocyte leukemia. Whole-study findings and limits: Patient CD4-sorted repertoires looked more clonal than healthy CD4+ repertoires, even without putative leukemic clones.

The CDR3 sequence is 16 residues long. From germline, CDR1 is LNHDA and CDR2 SQIVND (reference sequence). V lost 3 bases and J lost 6; bases outside the gene matches: 14. Notes on this clone: Its antigen remains unidentified.

Only in-frame clones appear in the TCRdb table, and some are missing; sequencing was by immunoSEQ multiplex PCR. The data contain tens of thousands of clones, 65% to 75% of them singletons. Sequenced sample: CD4+ T cells from blood buffy coats. This sequence joins TRBV19 and TRBJ2-7; TRBD2 aligns across 7 bases. The source of this sequence is a human donor in good health. CDR3 sequence: CASSMGLRDYQGEQYF. Written as DNA, the CDR3 is TGTGCCAGTAGTATGGGCCTCCGGGACTACCAGGGCGAGCAGTACTTC.